This T cell receptor beta chain was observed in a study of cytomegalovirus exposure and HLA in healthy donors. Looking at the study overall: Per a later analysis, the 666 first-cohort and 110 or so validation repertoires shared one platform.

CDR3 length equals 15 residues. Deletions cut 0 bases from V and 8 bases from J, with 17 bases between. Germline lookup yields CDR1 SGDLS and CDR2 YYNGEE. In regard to this clone: The target antigen is unknown.

The method was immunoSEQ multiplex PCR; TCRdb's version includes in-frame clones alone and lacks a portion of them. Among over 130,000 clones listed, about 88% were seen once. Study-level points and caveats: In a later analysis, first-cohort TCR clusters were found to tend to co-occur in the 100 to 150 validation repertoires.

The donors were part of the validation cohort, which consisted of under 150 subjects and was separate from the first cohort of about 650 subjects. The sequenced material came from PBMCs. The chain carries TRBV9 and TRBJ1-2; TRBD1 might be the D (6 bases). The sequence came from a man between 18 and 35 years old in good health and CMV-seropositive. The CDR3: CASSVAPRGGWGYTF. The CDR3 bases are TGTGCCAGCAGCGTAGCGCCCAGGGGCGGCTGGGGCTACACCTTC.